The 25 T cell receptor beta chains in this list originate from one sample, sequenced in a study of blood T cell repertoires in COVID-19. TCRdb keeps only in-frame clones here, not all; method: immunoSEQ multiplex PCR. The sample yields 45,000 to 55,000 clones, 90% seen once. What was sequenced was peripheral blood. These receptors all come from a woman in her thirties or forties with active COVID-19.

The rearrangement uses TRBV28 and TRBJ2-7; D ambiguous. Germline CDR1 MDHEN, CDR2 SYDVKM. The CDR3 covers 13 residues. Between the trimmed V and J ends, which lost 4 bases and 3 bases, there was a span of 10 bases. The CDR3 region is CASSSGPSYEQYF. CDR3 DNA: TGTGCCAGCAGTTCCGGTCCAAGCTACGAGCAGTACTTC.

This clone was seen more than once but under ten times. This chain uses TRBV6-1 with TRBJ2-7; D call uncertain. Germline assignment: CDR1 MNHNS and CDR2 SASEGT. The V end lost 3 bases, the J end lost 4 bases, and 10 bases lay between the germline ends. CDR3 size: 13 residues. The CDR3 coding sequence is TGTGCCAGCAGTGAGACACGTACTTACGAGCAGTACTTC. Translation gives CASSETRTYEQYF.

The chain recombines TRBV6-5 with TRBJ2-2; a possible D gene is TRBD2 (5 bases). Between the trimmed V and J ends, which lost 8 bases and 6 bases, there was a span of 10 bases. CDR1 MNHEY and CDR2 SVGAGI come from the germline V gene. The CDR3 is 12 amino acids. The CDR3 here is CASVGRAGELFF. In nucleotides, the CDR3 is TGTGCCAGCGTCGGGCGGGCCGGGGAGCTGTTTTTT.

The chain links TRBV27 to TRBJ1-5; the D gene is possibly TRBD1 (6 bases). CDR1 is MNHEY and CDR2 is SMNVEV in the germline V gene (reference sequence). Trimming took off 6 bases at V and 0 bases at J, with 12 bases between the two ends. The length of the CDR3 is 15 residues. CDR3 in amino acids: CASSQGFYSNQPQHF. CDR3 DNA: TGTGCCAGCAGCCAGGGGTTTTATAGCAATCAGCCCCAGCATTTT.

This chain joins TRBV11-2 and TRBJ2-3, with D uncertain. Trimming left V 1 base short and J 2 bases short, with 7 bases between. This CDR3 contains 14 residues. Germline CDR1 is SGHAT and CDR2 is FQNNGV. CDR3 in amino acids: CASSLVPVTDTQYF. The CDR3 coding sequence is TGTGCCAGCAGCTTAGTCCCGGTCACAGATACGCAGTATTTT. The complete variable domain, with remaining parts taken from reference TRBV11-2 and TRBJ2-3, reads EAGVAQSPRYKIIEKRQSVAFWCNPISGHATLYWYQQILGQGPKLLIQFQNNGVVDDSQLPKDRFSAERLKGVDSTLKIQPAKLEDSAVYLCASSLVPVTDTQYFGPGTRLTVL.

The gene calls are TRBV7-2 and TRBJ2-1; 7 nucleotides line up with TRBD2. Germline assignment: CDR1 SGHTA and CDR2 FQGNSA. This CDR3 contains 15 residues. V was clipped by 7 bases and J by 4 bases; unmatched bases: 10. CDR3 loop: CASIMGGEKYNEQFF. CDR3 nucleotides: TGTGCCAGCATCATGGGGGGGGAAAAATACAATGAGCAGTTCTTC.

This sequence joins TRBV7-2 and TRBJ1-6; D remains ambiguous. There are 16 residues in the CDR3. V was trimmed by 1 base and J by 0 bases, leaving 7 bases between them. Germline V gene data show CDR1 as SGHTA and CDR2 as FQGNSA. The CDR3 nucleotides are TGTGCCAGCAGCTTAGGTGCGAGCTCCTATAATTCACCCCTCCACTTT. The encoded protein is CASSLGASSYNSPLHF.

The CDR3, as DNA: TGTGCCAGCAGCTTGTGGGGCAGTAGCACAGATACGCAGTATTTT. Its protein is CASSLWGSSTDTQYF. V gene TRBV5-8 combines with J gene TRBJ2-3; TRBD1 is a possible D gene (5 bases). Germline CDR1 reads SGHTS; CDR2 reads YDEGEE. Deletions cut 1 base from V and 0 bases from J, with 9 bases between. The length of the CDR3 is 15 residues.

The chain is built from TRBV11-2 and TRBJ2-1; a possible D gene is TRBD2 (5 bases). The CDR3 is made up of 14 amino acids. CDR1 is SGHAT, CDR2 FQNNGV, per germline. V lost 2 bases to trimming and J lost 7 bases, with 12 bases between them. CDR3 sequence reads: CASSLLFLANEQFF. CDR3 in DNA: TGTGCCAGCAGCTTATTATTTCTAGCAAATGAGCAGTTCTTC.

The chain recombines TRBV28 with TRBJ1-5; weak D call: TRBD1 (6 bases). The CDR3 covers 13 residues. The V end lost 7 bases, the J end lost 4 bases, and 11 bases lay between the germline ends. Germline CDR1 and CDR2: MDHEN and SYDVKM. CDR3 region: CASTSGVNQPQHF. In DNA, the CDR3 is TGTGCCAGCACCTCAGGGGTTAATCAGCCCCAGCATTTT.

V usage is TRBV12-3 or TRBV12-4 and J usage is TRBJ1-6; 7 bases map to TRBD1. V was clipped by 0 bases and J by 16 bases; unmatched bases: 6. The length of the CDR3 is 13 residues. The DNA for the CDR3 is TGTGCCAGCAGTTTAGCGGGACAGCCTCTTCTCCACTTT. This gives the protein CASSLAGQPLLHF.

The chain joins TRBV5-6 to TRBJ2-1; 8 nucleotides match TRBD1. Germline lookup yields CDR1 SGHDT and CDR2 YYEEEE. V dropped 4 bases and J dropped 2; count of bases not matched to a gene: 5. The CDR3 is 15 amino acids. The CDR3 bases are TGTGCCAGCAGCCGATACAGGGGGACCTACAATGAGCAGTTCTTC. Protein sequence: CASSRYRGTYNEQFF.

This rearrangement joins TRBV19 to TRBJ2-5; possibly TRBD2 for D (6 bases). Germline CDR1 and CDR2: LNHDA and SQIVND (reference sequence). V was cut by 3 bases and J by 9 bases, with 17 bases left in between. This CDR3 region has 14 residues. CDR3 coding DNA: TGTGCCAGTAGTATTTTTAGCGGTTCTCAGGCCCAGTACTTC. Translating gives CASSIFSGSQAQYF.

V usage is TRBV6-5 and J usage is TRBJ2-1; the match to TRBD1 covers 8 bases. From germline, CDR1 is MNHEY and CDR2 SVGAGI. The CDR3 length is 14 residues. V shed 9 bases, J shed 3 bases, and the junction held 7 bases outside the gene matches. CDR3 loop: CASDRGGLYNEQFF. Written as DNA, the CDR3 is TGTGCCAGTGACAGGGGAGGACTCTACAATGAGCAGTTCTTC.

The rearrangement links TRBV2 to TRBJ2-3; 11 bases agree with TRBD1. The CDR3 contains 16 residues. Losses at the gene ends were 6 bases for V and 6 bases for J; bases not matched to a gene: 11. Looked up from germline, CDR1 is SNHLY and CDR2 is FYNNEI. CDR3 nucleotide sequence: TGTGCCAGCAGGATCTCCCCGGGACAGGGGGTCGATACGCAGTATTTT. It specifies CASRISPGQGVDTQYF.

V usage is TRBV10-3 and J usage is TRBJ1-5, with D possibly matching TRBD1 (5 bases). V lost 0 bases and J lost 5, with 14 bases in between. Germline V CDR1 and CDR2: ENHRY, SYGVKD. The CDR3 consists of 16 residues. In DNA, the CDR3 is TGTGCCATCAGTGAGTCGGGCAGGTGGGGGGATCAGCCCCAGCATTTT. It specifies CAISESGRWGDQPQHF.

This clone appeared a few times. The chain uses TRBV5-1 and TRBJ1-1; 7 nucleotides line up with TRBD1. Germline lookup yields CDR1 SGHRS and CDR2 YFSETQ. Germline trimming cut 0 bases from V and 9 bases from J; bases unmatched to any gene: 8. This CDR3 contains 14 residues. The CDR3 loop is CASSLDPGGRKAFF. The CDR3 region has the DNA TGCGCCAGCAGCTTGGATCCAGGGGGAAGAAAAGCTTTCTTT.

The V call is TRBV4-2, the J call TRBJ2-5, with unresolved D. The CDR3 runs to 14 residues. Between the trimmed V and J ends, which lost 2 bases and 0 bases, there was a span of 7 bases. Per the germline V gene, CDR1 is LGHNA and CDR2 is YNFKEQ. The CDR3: CASSQSYNQETQYF. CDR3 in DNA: TGTGCCAGCAGCCAAAGCTATAACCAAGAGACCCAGTACTTC.

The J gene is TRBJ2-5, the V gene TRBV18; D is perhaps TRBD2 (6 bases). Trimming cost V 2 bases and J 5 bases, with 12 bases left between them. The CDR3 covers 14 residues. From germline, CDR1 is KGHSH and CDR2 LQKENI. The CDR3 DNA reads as TGTGCCAGCTCACCAACCGGGGGTTGGGAGACCCAGTACTTC. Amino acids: CASSPTGGWETQYF.

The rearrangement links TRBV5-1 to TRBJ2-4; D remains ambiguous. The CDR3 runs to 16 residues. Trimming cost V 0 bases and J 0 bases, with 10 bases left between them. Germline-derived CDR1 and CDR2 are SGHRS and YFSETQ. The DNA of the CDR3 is TGCGCCAGCAGCTTGGTTTCGGGTTCAGCCAAAAACATTCAGTACTTC. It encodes CASSLVSGSAKNIQYF.

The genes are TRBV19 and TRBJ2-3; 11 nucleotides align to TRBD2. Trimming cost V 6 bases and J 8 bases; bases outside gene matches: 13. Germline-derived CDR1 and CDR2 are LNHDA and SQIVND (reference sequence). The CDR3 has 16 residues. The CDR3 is CASRFGTSGGPGTQYF. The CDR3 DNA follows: TGTGCCAGTAGATTTGGGACTAGCGGTGGCCCGGGTACGCAGTATTTT.

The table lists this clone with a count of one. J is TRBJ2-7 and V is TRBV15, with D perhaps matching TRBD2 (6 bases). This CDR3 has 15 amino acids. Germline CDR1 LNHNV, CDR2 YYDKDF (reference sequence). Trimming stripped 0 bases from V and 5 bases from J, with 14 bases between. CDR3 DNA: TGTGCCACCAGCAGAGATTTAGGAGGGTCCCACGAGCAGTACTTC. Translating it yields CATSRDLGGSHEQYF.

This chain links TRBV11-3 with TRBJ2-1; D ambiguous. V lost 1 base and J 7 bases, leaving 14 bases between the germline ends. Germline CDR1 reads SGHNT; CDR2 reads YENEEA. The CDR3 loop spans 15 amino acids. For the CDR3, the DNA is TGTGCCAGCAGCTTAGCCACTATCCTCCGTAATGAGCAGTTCTTC. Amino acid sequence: CASSLATILRNEQFF.

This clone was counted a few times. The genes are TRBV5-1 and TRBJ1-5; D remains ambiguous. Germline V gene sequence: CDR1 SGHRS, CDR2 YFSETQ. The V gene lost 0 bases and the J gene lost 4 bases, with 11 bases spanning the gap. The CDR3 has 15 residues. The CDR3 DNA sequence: TGCGCCAGCAGCTTGGAGCCCTCGGGAAATCAGCCCCAGCATTTT. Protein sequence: CASSLEPSGNQPQHF.

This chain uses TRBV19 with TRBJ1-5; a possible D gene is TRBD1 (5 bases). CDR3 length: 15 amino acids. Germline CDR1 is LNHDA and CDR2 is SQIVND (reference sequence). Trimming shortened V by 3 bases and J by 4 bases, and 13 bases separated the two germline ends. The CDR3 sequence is CASSILWTPNQPQHF. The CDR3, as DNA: TGTGCCAGTAGTATTTTATGGACACCAAATCAGCCCCAGCATTTT. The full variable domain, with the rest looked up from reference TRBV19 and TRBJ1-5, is DGGITQSPKYLFRKEGQNVTLSCEQNLNHDAMYWYRQDPGQGLRLIYYSQIVNDFQKGDIAEGYSVSREKKESFPLTVTSAQKNPTAFYLCASSILWTPNQPQHFGDGTRLSIL.